Each of the 31 T cell receptor beta chains below was sequenced from the same sample in a study of blood T cell repertoires in COVID-19. The repertoire was sequenced with immunoSEQ multiplex PCR; TCRdb's copy has only in-frame clones and lacks some. Among about 81,000 clones, 75% were seen once, and the ten largest hold approximately 4.6%. The sequenced sample consisted of peripheral blood. The receptors originated from a woman aged 50 to 60 with acute or convalescent COVID-19.

This chain joins TRBV5-6 and TRBJ1-5; D unclear. V gave up 4 bases and J gave up 6 bases, with 17 bases separating them. Looked up from germline, CDR1 is SGHDT and CDR2 is YYEEEE. The CDR3 is 15 amino acids. CDR3 coding DNA: TGTGCCAGCAGCCAATCTATGGAAAGAGGTCAGCCCCAGCATTTT. Protein product: CASSQSMERGQPQHF. Supplemented by reference TRBV5-6 and TRBJ1-5, the full variable domain reads DAGVTQSPTHLIKTRGQQVTLRCSPKSGHDTVSWYQQALGQGPQFIFQYYEEEERQRGNFPDRFSGHQFPNYSSELNVNALLLGDSALYLCASSQSMERGQPQHFGDGTRLSIL.

The chain employs TRBV10-3 and TRBJ1-1; 7 bases align to TRBD1. Unmatched junction bases numbered 1, after V lost 5 bases and J lost 1 base. Germline V lookup: CDR1 ENHRY, CDR2 SYGVKD. The CDR3 extends over 13 amino acids. CDR3 region: CAISRTGNTEAFF. The CDR3 DNA sequence: TGTGCCATCAGTCGGACAGGGAACACTGAAGCTTTCTTT.

The chain combines TRBV6-5 with TRBJ1-5; 8 bases are a match to TRBD1. Germline V lookup: CDR1 MNHEY, CDR2 SVGAGI. The CDR3 is 15 residues long. With 0 bases clipped from V and 7 bases from J, the junction kept 5 bases outside the gene matches. DNA for the CDR3: TGTGCCAGCAGTTACTCGCAGGGGGCTAGGCAGCCCCAGCATTTT. Protein: CASSYSQGARQPQHF.

The chain links TRBV12-3 or TRBV12-4 to TRBJ2-7; 7 bases agree with TRBD1. The CDR3 is made up of 13 amino acids. The junction had 8 bases not matched to a gene; V was cut back by 6 bases and J by 6 bases. The CDR3 spells CASSRGRGLEQYF. For the CDR3, the DNA is TGTGCCAGCAGCCGGGGTAGGGGGCTCGAGCAGTACTTC.

This sequence joins TRBV10-3 and TRBJ1-4; D possibly corresponds to TRBD1 (6 bases). Per the germline V gene, CDR1 is ENHRY and CDR2 is SYGVKD. V dropped 7 bases and J dropped 6 bases, with 12 bases sitting between them. The CDR3 totals 13 residues. The CDR3 spells CAIKRTEDEKLFF. For the CDR3, the DNA is TGTGCCATCAAGAGGACAGAAGATGAAAAACTGTTTTTT.

The rearrangement uses TRBV2 and TRBJ1-6; 11 bases match TRBD1. Germline-derived CDR1 and CDR2 are SNHLY and FYNNEI. This CDR3 has 19 amino acids. J lost 7 bases, V lost 6 bases, and 17 bases had no gene match. The chain's CDR3 is CASRVPGTGGSFLNSPLHF. CDR3 DNA: TGTGCCAGCAGAGTCCCCGGGACAGGGGGTTCCTTTTTGAATTCACCCCTCCACTTT.

DNA for the CDR3: TGTGCCAGCAGCCTGCTTGCAGGCCTGAGCTCCTACGAGCAGTACTTC. Protein sequence: CASSLLAGLSSYEQYF. The chain combines TRBV5-6 with TRBJ2-7; the D is unclear. The CDR3 consists of 16 residues. CDR1 is SGHDT, CDR2 YYEEEE, per germline. The V and J ends lost 4 bases and 0 bases respectively, with 17 bases between them.

In this sample, this clone turned up a few times. J is TRBJ1-4 and V is TRBV5-6; maybe TRBD1 (5 bases). The germline CDR1 and CDR2 sequences are SGHDT and YYEEEE. The V end was cut by 1 base, the J end by 1 base, with 17 bases between. The CDR3 runs 18 residues. This CDR3 is CASSLQARAVGTNEKLFF. DNA for the CDR3: TGTGCCAGCAGCTTGCAGGCCAGGGCGGTAGGAACTAATGAAAAACTGTTTTTT.

This clone was picked up a small number of times. This chain joins TRBV7-2 and TRBJ2-5; possibly TRBD1 for D (6 bases). CDR3 length: 15 residues. Trimming removed 0 bases from V and 5 bases from J, with 13 bases in between. Germline V gene lookup returns CDR1 SGHTA and CDR2 FQGNSA. The CDR3 loop reads CASSLAPGAGETQYF. The CDR3 DNA sequence: TGTGCCAGCAGCTTAGCTCCAGGGGCAGGCGAGACCCAGTACTTC. The whole variable domain, remainder taken from reference TRBV7-2 and TRBJ2-5, is GAGVSQSPSNKVTEKGKDVELRCDPISGHTALYWYRQSLGQGLEFLIYFQGNSAPDKSGLPSDRFSAERTGGSVSTLTIQRTQQEDSAVYLCASSLAPGAGETQYFGPGTRLLVL.

The chain couples TRBV27 to TRBJ2-5; perhaps TRBD1 as D (5 bases). Trimming left V 4 bases short and J 2 bases short, with 11 bases between. The CDR3 covers 14 residues. Germline CDR1 and CDR2: MNHEY and SMNVEV (reference sequence). This chain's CDR3 is CASSSRQTQETQYF. CDR3 nucleotides: TGTGCCAGCAGTTCAAGACAGACTCAAGAGACCCAGTACTTC.

The rearrangement joins TRBV11-2 to TRBJ2-7, with TRBD1 matching over 7 bases. CDR3 size: 14 residues. Per the germline V gene, CDR1 is SGHAT and CDR2 is FQNNGV. The junction had 6 bases not matched to a gene; V was cut back by 3 bases and J by 4 bases. In DNA form, the CDR3 reads TGTGCCAGCAGCTTTTCCGGGACAGATTACGAGCAGTACTTC. Amino acids: CASSFSGTDYEQYF.

The CDR3 region has the DNA TGTGCCAGCAGTGAAGCGGGCATCAAGAACTATGGCTACACCTTC. Protein: CASSEAGIKNYGYTF. V usage is TRBV6-1 and J usage is TRBJ1-2; D is ambiguous. CDR3 length: 15 residues. CDR1 is MNHNS, CDR2 SASEGT, per germline. V lost 0 bases to trimming and J lost 2 bases, with 10 bases between them.

The V and J genes are TRBV7-2 and TRBJ1-2; 10 bases are a match to TRBD1. CDR1 SGHTA and CDR2 FQGNSA come from the germline V gene. The V segment lost 5 bases and the J segment 3 bases; nucleotides outside the gene matches: 6. This CDR3 is built from 15 residues. The CDR3 loop reads CASSQGQGPYYGYTF. The DNA for the CDR3 is TGTGCCAGCAGCCAGGGACAGGGGCCTTACTATGGCTACACCTTC.

The chain uses TRBV5-5 and TRBJ1-6; D might be TRBD1 (6 bases). The CDR3 consists of 15 residues. Between the trimmed V and J ends, which lost 3 bases and 11 bases, there was a span of 18 bases. CDR1 is SGHKS and CDR2 is YYEKEE in the germline V gene (reference sequence). This CDR3 reads CASSWAGELVAPLHF. The DNA for the CDR3 is TGTGCCAGCAGCTGGGCAGGGGAGTTGGTAGCACCCCTCCACTTT.

V usage is TRBV2 and J usage is TRBJ1-2, with unresolved D. The CDR3 loop spans 14 amino acids. Germline CDR1 is SNHLY and CDR2 is FYNNEI. The V end was cut by 4 bases, the J end by 8 bases, with 17 bases between. This CDR3 reads CASSVTAGVRGYTF. Here the CDR3 DNA reads TGTGCCAGCAGTGTAACGGCCGGGGTTCGGGGCTACACCTTC.

This chain uses TRBV19 with TRBJ1-5; D possibly corresponds to TRBD1 (6 bases). Trimming removed 2 bases from V and 1 base from J, with 6 bases in between. Per germline, CDR1 LNHDA and CDR2 SQIVND (reference sequence). The CDR3 runs 14 residues. CDR3 amino acids: CASSIQGSNQPQHF. CDR3 DNA sequence: TGTGCCAGTAGTATACAGGGGAGCAATCAGCCCCAGCATTTT.

Ten or more counts support this clone. The chain couples TRBV6-5 to TRBJ1-2; D is possibly TRBD1 (6 bases). This CDR3 has 13 amino acids. Germline CDR1 is MNHEY and CDR2 is SVGAGI. The ends were cut back, 7 bases at V and 0 bases at J, with 9 bases in the middle. The CDR3 sequence is CASMDRSNYGYTF. CDR3 nucleotide sequence: TGTGCCAGCATGGACAGATCTAACTATGGCTACACCTTC.

In this sample, this clone turned up once. The V and J genes are TRBV3-1 (or the pseudogene TRBV3-2) and TRBJ2-5, with TRBD2 matching 12 bases. J gave up 8 bases and V 0 bases, and 7 bases lay outside the gene matches. Germline CDR1 LGHDT, CDR2 YNNKEL (reference sequence). The CDR3 loop spans 16 amino acids. This chain's CDR3 is CASSQDASGGADTQYF. The CDR3 DNA is TGTGCCAGCAGCCAAGATGCTAGCGGGGGGGCGGACACCCAGTACTTC.

The rearrangement uses TRBV28 and TRBJ1-1, with a tentative D call TRBD1 (5 bases). Looked up from germline, CDR1 is MDHEN and CDR2 is SYDVKM. The CDR3 extends over 15 amino acids. Trimming shortened V by 3 bases and J by 1 base, and 12 bases separated the two germline ends. CDR3 in DNA: TGTGCCAGCAGTTTTGGGGCAGGAAAGAACACTGAAGCTTTCTTT. Translated: CASSFGAGKNTEAFF. Full variable domain (rest looked up from reference TRBV28 and TRBJ1-1): DVKVTQSSRYLVKRTGEKVFLECVQDMDHENMFWYRQDPGLGLRLIYFSYDVKMKEKGDIPEGYSVSREKKERFSLILESASTNQTSMYLCASSFGAGKNTEAFFGQGTRLTVV.

The chain recombines TRBV2 with TRBJ1-1; D is uncertain. This CDR3 is built from 12 residues. Germline V gene sequence: CDR1 SNHLY, CDR2 FYNNEI. V lost 5 bases to trimming and J lost 6 bases, with 10 bases between them. In DNA, the CDR3 is TGTGCCAGCAGTAATCAGGAGGCTGAAGCTTTCTTT. This encodes CASSNQEAEAFF.

V gene TRBV9 combines with J gene TRBJ1-6; 7 bases line up with TRBD1. CDR1 SGDLS and CDR2 YYNGEE come from the germline V gene. The V and J ends lost 3 bases and 10 bases, in that order; junction bases with no gene match: 13. The CDR3 runs 16 residues. CDR3: CASSATGDPAGSPLHF. CDR3 in DNA: TGTGCCAGCAGCGCCACAGGGGACCCCGCAGGGTCACCCCTCCACTTT. Based on the CDR3 plus reference TRBV9 and TRBJ1-6, the full variable domain is DSGVTQTPKHLITATGQRVTLRCSPRSGDLSVYWYQQSLDQGLQFLIQYYNGEERAKGNILERFSAQQFPDLHSELNLSSLELGDSALYFCASSATGDPAGSPLHFGNGTRLTVT.

For the CDR3, the DNA is TGTGCCAGCAGTTACGTAGCGGGGGGGCTGACAGATACGCAGTATTTT. This sequence encodes CASSYVAGGLTDTQYF. This chain connects TRBV6-5 to TRBJ2-3, with 11 bases matching TRBD2. Germline loops: CDR1 MNHEY, CDR2 SVGAGI. J lost 3 bases, V lost 2 bases, and 4 bases had no gene match. The CDR3 spans 16 residues.

The chain couples TRBV4-2 to TRBJ1-3, with TRBD1 as a possible D gene (6 bases). CDR3 length: 18 residues. Trimming removed 2 bases at V and 4 bases at J, with 21 bases between. CDR1 LGHNA and CDR2 YNFKEQ come from the germline V gene. CDR3 residues: CASSQSASPTGTGNTIYF. CDR3 DNA: TGTGCCAGCAGCCAAAGTGCATCGCCTACAGGGACCGGAAACACCATATATTTT.

Only one count was recorded for this clone. The chain recombines TRBV7-2 with TRBJ2-7; TRBD1 might be the D (6 bases). CDR3 size: 13 residues. Trimming removed 5 bases at V and 4 bases at J, with 12 bases between. Per germline, CDR1 SGHTA and CDR2 FQGNSA. The CDR3 sequence is CASSPQTGYEQYF. In DNA form, the CDR3 reads TGTGCCAGCAGCCCACAAACAGGGTACGAGCAGTACTTC.

V gene TRBV6-5 combines with J gene TRBJ1-2, with 7 bases identical to TRBD1. Germline CDR1 reads MNHEY; CDR2 reads SVGAGI. The ends lost 8 bases at V and 4 bases at J; junction bases unmatched: 7. CDR3 size: 13 residues. CDR3 DNA: TGTGCCAGCCGTATGACAGGGTCCTATGGCTACACCTTC. Amino acid sequence: CASRMTGSYGYTF.

The chain carries TRBV9 and TRBJ1-2; possible D gene TRBD1, 6 bases. Germline V CDR1 and CDR2: SGDLS, YYNGEE. CDR3 length: 12 amino acids. V was trimmed by 3 bases and J by 8 bases, leaving 11 bases between them. The CDR3 sequence is CASSAAGVGYTF. The DNA of the CDR3 is TGTGCCAGCAGCGCGGCAGGGGTCGGCTACACCTTC.

The DNA for the CDR3 is TGTGCCAGCAGTGGTTTGCGGGAGACCCAGTACTTC. Protein product: CASSGLRETQYF. V usage is TRBV2 and J usage is TRBJ2-5, with D uncertain. Trimming stripped 4 bases from V and 5 bases from J, with 8 bases between. This CDR3 region has 12 residues. Looked up from germline, CDR1 is SNHLY and CDR2 is FYNNEI. The complete variable domain, with remaining parts taken from reference TRBV2 and TRBJ2-5, reads EPEVTQTPSHQVTQMGQEVILRCVPISNHLYFYWYRQILGQKVEFLVSFYNNEISEKSEIFDDQFSVERPDGSNFTLKIRSTKLEDSAMYFCASSGLRETQYFGPGTRLLVL.

Worth noting for this clone: Other nucleotide sequences in the sample specify the same CDR3. The chain is built from TRBV7-9 and TRBJ1-1; perhaps TRBD1 as D (5 bases). Germline V lookup: CDR1 SEHNR, CDR2 FQNEAQ (reference sequence). Trimming took 5 bases from V and 3 from J, leaving 7 bases between them. The CDR3 sequence is 12 residues long. CDR3 in amino acids: CASSTGDTEAFF. In DNA form, the CDR3 reads TGTGCCAGCAGCACAGGTGACACTGAAGCTTTCTTT.

This clone was seen only a few times. The V and J genes are TRBV4-3 and TRBJ1-4; D is ambiguous. Trimming shortened V by 4 bases and J by 8 bases, and 8 bases separated the two germline ends. This CDR3 is 12 amino acids long. Germline values: CDR1 LGHNA, CDR2 YSLEER. The CDR3 DNA is TGCGCCAGCAGCCGCACCGAGGAAAAACTGTTTTTT. Translated: CASSRTEEKLFF.

For this clone: Mismatch with germline at one junction end may stem from a read error. CDR3 protein: CASSSRTGNSEAFF. The CDR3 DNA reads as TGTGCCAGCAGTTCCCGGACAGGGAACTCTGAAGCTTTCTTT. The V call is TRBV6-5, the J call TRBJ1-1; TRBD1 matches 8 bases. This CDR3 spans 14 amino acids. Germline V CDR1 and CDR2: MNHEY, SVGAGI.

The chain combines TRBV7-2 with TRBJ2-1, with D possibly TRBD1 on 5 matching bases. The V and J ends lost 1 base and 7 bases respectively, with 5 bases between them. Germline CDR1 is SGHTA and CDR2 is FQGNSA. This CDR3 has 12 residues. Here the CDR3 DNA reads TGTGCCAGCAGCTTAGACAGGAATGAGCAGTTCTTC. Its protein is CASSLDRNEQFF. Using reference TRBV7-2 and TRBJ2-1 for the parts outside the CDR3, the full variable domain is GAGVSQSPSNKVTEKGKDVELRCDPISGHTALYWYRQSLGQGLEFLIYFQGNSAPDKSGLPSDRFSAERTGGSVSTLTIQRTQQEDSAVYLCASSLDRNEQFFGPGTRLTVL.